This T cell receptor beta chain was sequenced in a study of blood T cell repertoires in COVID-19. Study as a whole: Specimens from acute and convalescent COVID-19 originated in the United States, Italy and Spain.

Adults between roughly 18 and 95 years of age took part from fewer than 30 US areas. The recovered donors of Cohort 3 showed two negative PCRs, clearance, or symptom resolution. The CDR3 has 14 residues. Germline-derived CDR1 and CDR2 are MNHNY and SVGAGI (reference sequence). V dropped 10 bases and J dropped 1 base, with 16 bases sitting between them. Original methodology: Reference gene primer amplification yielded estimated nucleated cell counts. Clones were sequenced by immunoSEQ multiplex PCR, and TCRdb holds only the in-frame ones, with some missing. V, J and clone size are taken as reported in that table, and D and trimming were inferred from the DNA itself. The sample carries a few hundred thousand clones, 70% to 90% recorded once.

The chain recombines TRBV6-6 with TRBJ2-5, with a tentative D call TRBD1 (5 bases). This sequence originates from a woman aged 25 to 45 who had recovered from COVID-19. Sample: PBMCs or T cells enriched from blood (not recorded which). CDR3 protein: CAISLSDSQETQYF. DNA of the CDR3: TGTGCCATCTCCCTTTCTGACAGCCAAGAGACCCAGTACTTC.